This T cell receptor beta chain was captured in a study of T cell repertoires in cytomegalovirus infection (dated by TCRdb to between 2017 and 2020). Regarding the study in general: The peptide stimulations were aimed at well-studied HLA-B-restricted epitopes as well as recently identified HLA-C-restricted CMV epitopes, whose presentation resists viral immunomodulation. The HLA type of each donor mattered for the analysis, because public TCR beta signatures pointed to carriage of CMV infection along with the matching HLA type.

The CDR1 and CDR2 encoded by the germline V gene (reference sequence) are MNHEY and SMNVEV. From the cysteine up to the phenylalanine, the CDR3 has a length of 15 residues. Of the read, only the CDR3 DNA is kept; its 45 bases are in frame from base 1. The germline V end is reduced by 5 bases and the J end by 7 bases; junction bases left unmatched: 9. This clonotype has more than one count but fewer than ten. Its antigen has not been determined. No base quality values were provided; no much bigger clone lies one nucleotide off. General findings and caveats noted by the study authors: The ex vivo response was dominated by HLA-C-restricted CMV-specific TCR beta clonotypes, which also provided the single most frequent clonotype in two of eight donors. Carriers of CMV infection plus the relevant HLA type were discriminated by the cumulative frequency of public TCR beta family members in the study cohort and in an independent approximately 350-donor cohort.

TCRdb names Illumina HiSeq 1500 as the instrument used. TCRdb itself trimmed the public reads at Q25 with fastp, ran MiXCR and retained productive beta chains. Records with the same CDR3 protein are collapsed into one entry carrying the most frequent genes and DNA. This sample lists some 920,000 distinct CDR3 sequences; roughly 30% were detected once. The ten top clones hold 11% to 15% of the sample. This sample's treatment or condition label indicates: in vitro stimulation with specific CMV peptide epitopes to enrich CMV-specific T cells. This TCR was sampled from a human donor in good health (CMV status not recorded). Some clones in this sample may be carry-over from other donors' samples. Recombination linked TRBV27 to TRBJ2-1; 9 bases in the middle match TRBD2. The input for sequencing was cultured CD8+ T cells from PBMCs, taken from culture after CMV antigen stimulation. The DNA sequence reads TGTGCCAGCAGTCCCTCAGCGGGGGGAACAAATGAGCAGTTCTTC. The translation is CASSPSAGGTNEQFF.